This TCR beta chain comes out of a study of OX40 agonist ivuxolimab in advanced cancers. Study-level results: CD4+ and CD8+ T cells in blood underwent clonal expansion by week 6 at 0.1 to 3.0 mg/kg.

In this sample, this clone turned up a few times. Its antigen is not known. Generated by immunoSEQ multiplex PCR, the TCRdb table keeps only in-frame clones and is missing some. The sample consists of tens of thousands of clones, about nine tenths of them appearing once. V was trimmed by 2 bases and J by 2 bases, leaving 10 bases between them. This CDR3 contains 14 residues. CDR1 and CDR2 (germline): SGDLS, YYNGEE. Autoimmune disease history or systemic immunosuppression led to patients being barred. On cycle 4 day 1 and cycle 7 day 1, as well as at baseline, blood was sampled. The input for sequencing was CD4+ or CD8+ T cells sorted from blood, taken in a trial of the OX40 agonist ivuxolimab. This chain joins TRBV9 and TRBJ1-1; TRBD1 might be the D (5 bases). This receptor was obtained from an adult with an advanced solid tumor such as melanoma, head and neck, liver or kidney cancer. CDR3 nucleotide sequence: TGTGCCAGCAGCGTCGCAGGGCCCAACACTGAAGCTTTCTTT. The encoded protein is CASSVAGPNTEAFF. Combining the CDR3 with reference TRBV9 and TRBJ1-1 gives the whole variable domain DSGVTQTPKHLITATGQRVTLRCSPRSGDLSVYWYQQSLDQGLQFLIQYYNGEERAKGNILERFSAQQFPDLHSELNLSSLELGDSALYFCASSVAGPNTEAFFGQGTRLTVV.